The rows below give T cell receptor beta chains drawn from one sample of a study of shared clonotypes between healthy human individuals. Generated by immunoSEQ multiplex PCR, the TCRdb table keeps only in-frame clones and is missing some. Altogether around 720,000 clones are present, around four fifths being singletons, with the ten largest covering around 1.8%. Sequenced input: memory CD4+ T cells sorted from blood. Source of these receptors: a woman in her twenties or thirties in good health. Both conserved end residues are part of each CDR3. D genes are given only for firm matches. A clone size is listed for some rows: how often the clone was seen (once, few, many), or a class if it is expanded.

D,J,V,size,DNA,CDR3
TRBD2,TRBJ2-1,TRBV28,.,TGTGCCAGCCCCCCTAGCGGGAGACCCAATGAGCAGTTCTTC,CASPPSGRPNEQFF
.,TRBJ1-1,TRBV12-5,.,TGTGCTAGTGGTTATCAGGGGCCTCCTCTGAACACTGAAGCTTTCTTT,CASGYQGPPLNTEAFF
.,TRBJ1-1,TRBV28,.,TGTGCCAGCATCCCCCTTAAGGGAGAGGGTTTCTTT,CASIPLKGEGFF
TRBD1,TRBJ2-4,TRBV7-9,.,TGTGCCAGCAGCCCCTGGACAGGGAAAAACATTCAGTACTTC,CASSPWTGKNIQYF
.,TRBJ1-2,TRBV2,.,TGTGCCAGCAGTGAGGTCCAGTCCTATGGCTACACCTTC,CASSEVQSYGYTF
TRBD1,TRBJ1-1,TRBV2,.,TGTGCCAGCAGCACGGAGGGGGCAGACACTGAAGCTTTCTTT,CASSTEGADTEAFF
TRBD1,TRBJ1-4,TRBV4-1,.,TGCGCCAGCAGCCAAGAACAGGGGTCCCCGAGTGAAAAACTGTTTTTT,CASSQEQGSPSEKLFF
.,TRBJ1-5,TRBV5-4,.,TGTGCCAGCAGTTTGGATGGACAGTCCCAGCCCCAGCATTTT,CASSLDGQSQPQHF
TRBD1,TRBJ1-4,TRBV7-9,.,TGTGCCAGCAGGAGACAGGGTAGCGGTGAAAAACTGTTTTTT,CASRRQGSGEKLFF
TRBD1,TRBJ1-6,TRBV10-2,.,TGCGCCAGCAGTCATGACAGGGTCTCACCCCTCCACTTT,CASSHDRVSPLHF
.,TRBJ1-2,TRBV5-4,.,TGTGCCAGCAGCTTGACAGTCCTTTTACATGGCTACACCTTC,CASSLTVLLHGYTF
TRBD2,TRBJ2-3,TRBV7-6,.,TGTGCCAGCAGCCCGCTAGCGGGGCAGGGTACGCAGTATTTT,CASSPLAGQGTQYF
TRBD1,TRBJ1-2,TRBV28,few,TGTGCCAGCAGGCCTACAGGGGGCGCGGGCTATGGCTACACCTTC,CASRPTGGAGYGYTF
TRBD2,TRBJ2-1,TRBV5-4,.,TGTGCCAGCAGCTCTCCTAGCGGAAATGAGCAGTTCTTC,CASSSPSGNEQFF
TRBD1,TRBJ2-5,TRBV28,.,TGTGCCAGCAGTTTATCAACAGGGGACAGTGAGACCCAGTACTTC,CASSLSTGDSETQYF
.,TRBJ2-7,TRBV29-1,.,TGCAGCGTTGCGGAGTCATCTTACGAGCAGTACTTC,CSVAESSYEQYF
TRBD1,TRBJ2-1,TRBV2,.,TGTGCCAGCAACACCTTCTGGCAGGGGGCCGGCTATGAGCAGTTCTTC,CASNTFWQGAGYEQFF
.,TRBJ2-7,TRBV30,once,TGTGCCTGGAGCGTCAGACGCAGGCTCTCTGTCGAGCAGTACTTC,CAWSVRRRLSVEQYF
TRBD2,TRBJ2-7,TRBV27,.,TGTGCCAGCAGTTTATCGGCGGGAGGGCCGTACGAGCAGTACTTC,CASSLSAGGPYEQYF
TRBD2,TRBJ2-1,TRBV2,.,TGTGCCAGCCATGAACTAGCGGGAGGGGGTAATGAGCAGTTCTTC,CASHELAGGGNEQFF
.,TRBJ2-1,TRBV7-8,.,TGTGCCAGCAGCCACGCCCGGACTGTCTACAATGAGCAGTTCTTC,CASSHARTVYNEQFF
.,TRBJ1-5,TRBV10-3,.,TGTGCCATCGGGGGGGGTATCAATCAGCCCCAGCATTTT,CAIGGGINQPQHF
.,TRBJ1-2,TRBV6-1,.,TGTGCCAGCAGTAAGACAGCTAATGGCTACACCTTC,CASSKTANGYTF
.,TRBJ1-2,TRBV6-6,.,TGTGCCAGCAGTTACGGGGGTTGGGCTAACTATGGCTACACCTTC,CASSYGGWANYGYTF
TRBD1,TRBJ2-5,TRBV29-1,.,TGCAGCGTTGGACAGGGGGTGACGGGCCAAGAGACCCAGTACTTC,CSVGQGVTGQETQYF
TRBD1,TRBJ1-2,TRBV14,once,TGTGCCAGCAGCCAAGATTGGACAGGGCAATACTACACCTTC,CASSQDWTGQYYTF
TRBD1,TRBJ1-1,TRBV5-1,few,TGCGCCAGCAGCTTAGCCCCGGGACAGGGGTTCGGCACTGAAGCTTTCTTT,CASSLAPGQGFGTEAFF
.,TRBJ2-5,TRBV25-1,.,TGTGCCAGCAGTACCCAAGAGACCCAGTACTTC,CASSTQETQYF
TRBD2,TRBJ2-1,TRBV2,.,TGTGCCAGCAGTGAAGGACGACTAGCGGGAATCGAAGGGAATGAGCAGTTCTTC,CASSEGRLAGIEGNEQFF
.,TRBJ1-5,TRBV5-1,.,TGCGCCAGCAGCTTGTGGGGCCTAGATAGCAATCAGCCCCAGCATTTT,CASSLWGLDSNQPQHF
.,TRBJ2-5,TRBV5-4,.,TGTGCCAGCAGCTCCGTTACGGAGAGAGAGACCCAGTACTTC,CASSSVTERETQYF
TRBD1,TRBJ2-7,TRBV2,.,TGTGCCAGCAGTCCCCAGGGACAGGGGGCTACGTACTTC,CASSPQGQGATYF
.,TRBJ2-1,TRBV27,.,TGTGCCAGCAGTTTATCGTTTCCCCTAGATGAGCAGTTCTTC,CASSLSFPLDEQFF
.,TRBJ1-5,TRBV6-1,.,TGTGCCAGCAGCGCCGAGAACAGGGAAATGACCCAGCATTTT,CASSAENREMTQHF
.,TRBJ2-1,TRBV19,few,TGTGCCAGTAGTATAGATCGGAAAGAGAGAAATGAGCAGTTCTTC,CASSIDRKERNEQFF
TRBD2,TRBJ2-5,TRBV7-2,.,TGTGCCAGCAGCTTAGGTAGCGGGAGCCGCTGGGAGACCCAGTACTTC,CASSLGSGSRWETQYF
.,TRBJ2-4,TRBV6-1,once,TGTGCCAGCAGAGAAGCCGGACAAACTCTGGGGTACAAAAACATTCAGTACTTC,CASREAGQTLGYKNIQYF
.,TRBJ2-1,TRBV2,.,TGTGCCAGCACAGGCGGAGGGGCAGATGAGCAGTTCTTC,CASTGGGADEQFF
.,TRBJ1-4,TRBV5-5,.,TGTGCCAGCAGCTTGCGGTGGACAGAAGCTAATGAAAAACTGTTTTTT,CASSLRWTEANEKLFF
TRBD2,TRBJ2-1,TRBV29-1,.,TGCAGCGTTCAGCCCCGGGGGGGCTATGAGCAGTTCTTC,CSVQPRGGYEQFF
TRBD2,TRBJ2-1,TRBV2,.,TGTGCCAGCAGCCAACGGGGGACTAGCGGGAGGGCTGCCTACAATGAGCAGTTCTTC,CASSQRGTSGRAAYNEQFF
TRBD1,TRBJ1-4,TRBV25-1,.,TGTGCCAGCAGTGACCGGACAGGGGGAATTTCTAATGAAAAACTGTTTTTT,CASSDRTGGISNEKLFF
TRBD1,TRBJ2-7,TRBV10-3,.,TGTGCCATCAGAGGGGACAGGTCCTACGAGCAGTACTTC,CAIRGDRSYEQYF
.,TRBJ1-1,TRBV15,.,TGTGCCACCAGCAGACACCTGGGACCCCAGGACACTGAAGCTTTCTTT,CATSRHLGPQDTEAFF
.,TRBJ1-4,TRBV9,.,TGTGCCAGCAGCGTAGGGGTCCGAACAACTAATGAAAAACTGTTTTTT,CASSVGVRTTNEKLFF
TRBD1,TRBJ2-7,TRBV2,once,TGTGCCACCCGATCGGACAGGGGGCTCAACGAGCAGTACTTC,CATRSDRGLNEQYF
TRBD1,TRBJ1-1,TRBV14,once,TGTGCCAGCAGCCGCCGGACAGGGGGCATTTCTGAAGCTTTCTTT,CASSRRTGGISEAFF
.,TRBJ2-2,TRBV2,.,TGTGCCAGCATACGGGACCAGGCGACCACCGGGGAGCTGTTTTTT,CASIRDQATTGELFF
.,TRBJ1-3,TRBV19,.,TGTGCCAGTAGTCGTGGACGGAACTCTGGAAACACCATATATTTT,CASSRGRNSGNTIYF
.,TRBJ2-3,TRBV20-1,.,TGCAGTGCCGGGAGTCCAGATACGCAGTATTTT,CSAGSPDTQYF
TRBD1,TRBJ2-7,TRBV6-7,.,TGTGCCAGCAGTTACGGGACAGGACCCAGAATAGCCTACGAGCAGTACTTC,CASSYGTGPRIAYEQYF
.,TRBJ2-5,TRBV29-1,once,TGCAGCGTTGATGCAACCGGGGAGACCCAGTACTTC,CSVDATGETQYF